This passage covers 8 T cell receptor beta chains from one sample sequenced in a study of blood T cell repertoires in COVID-19. The table came from immunoSEQ multiplex PCR; TCRdb's copy has only in-frame clones and leaves some out. The sample holds over 200,000 clones, 90% seen once. Sequencing used PBMCs or T cells enriched from blood (not recorded which). These receptors all stem from a man aged 25-45 years who had recovered from COVID-19.

The V call is TRBV6-6, the J call TRBJ1-4, with 10 nucleotides matching TRBD1. This CDR3 has 17 residues. V was pared by 5 bases and J by 2 bases, with 8 bases of the junction left unmatched. CDR1 and CDR2 (germline): MNHNY, SVGAGI (reference sequence). DNA of the CDR3: TGTGCCAGCAGTCCCGGGACAGGGGCGCGCACTAATGAAAAACTGTTTTTT. Translating gives CASSPGTGARTNEKLFF.

The gene calls are TRBV19 and TRBJ1-3, with TRBD1 as a possible D gene (6 bases). This CDR3 is 14 amino acids long. Trimming stripped 8 bases from V and 5 bases from J, with 16 bases between. The germline V gene has CDR1 LNHDA and CDR2 SQIVND (reference sequence). The CDR3 DNA is TGTGCCAGTCGAAATACCAGGGGAAGAAACACCATATATTTT. It is translated as CASRNTRGRNTIYF.

The chain combines TRBV27 with TRBJ1-2, with TRBD1 matching over 9 bases. The CDR3 runs to 13 residues. V trimming: 5 bases; J trimming: 6 bases; junction bases outside the gene matches: 4. The V gene's germline CDR1 is MNHEY and CDR2 SMNVEV (reference sequence). The CDR3 region is CASSPWTGDGYTF. CDR3 DNA: TGTGCCAGCAGTCCCTGGACAGGGGATGGCTACACCTTC.

V gene TRBV5-8 combines with J gene TRBJ2-1; D possibly corresponds to TRBD1 (6 bases). Germline loops: CDR1 SGHTS, CDR2 YDEGEE. The CDR3 runs to 15 residues. Trimming removed 6 bases at V and 9 bases at J, with 22 bases between. CDR3 DNA sequence: TGTGCCAGCATCGGTCTGGGGGCCCCAATCGTTGAGCAGTTCTTC. This codes for CASIGLGAPIVEQFF.

The rearrangement links TRBV7-2 to TRBJ1-1; no firm D call. V was trimmed by 0 bases and J by 0 bases, leaving 8 bases between them. Germline V gives CDR1 SGHTA, CDR2 FQGNSA. This CDR3 is 15 amino acids long. In DNA, the CDR3 is TGTGCCAGCAGCTTAGCCAGGAACATGAACACTGAAGCTTTCTTT. It specifies CASSLARNMNTEAFF.

This chain joins TRBV11-2 and TRBJ2-6; D not resolved. Per the germline V gene, CDR1 is SGHAT and CDR2 is FQNNGV. The CDR3 extends over 15 amino acids. Trimming shortened V by 5 bases and J by 4 bases, and 12 bases separated the two germline ends. This CDR3 reads CASSQTLFGANVLTF. DNA for the CDR3: TGTGCCAGCAGCCAAACATTATTCGGGGCCAACGTCCTGACTTTC.

The chain combines TRBV4-2 with TRBJ2-1; D unclear. Trimming removed 0 bases at V and 2 bases at J, with 11 bases between. Germline values: CDR1 LGHNA, CDR2 YNFKEQ. The CDR3 length is 16 residues. The CDR3 reads CASSQEGDPAYNEQFF. The DNA of the CDR3 is TGTGCCAGCAGCCAAGAGGGCGACCCTGCCTACAATGAGCAGTTCTTC.

This clone has at least ten counts. The rearrangement links TRBV4-2 to TRBJ2-7; D is possibly TRBD2 (5 bases). The CDR3 has 16 amino acids. Trimming stripped 0 bases from V and 0 bases from J, with 12 bases between. CDR1 and CDR2 from the germline V gene are LGHNA and YNFKEQ. The CDR3 DNA reads as TGTGCCAGCAGCCAAGATAGGCTAGCCCCCTCCTACGAGCAGTACTTC. It specifies CASSQDRLAPSYEQYF.